This note documents a single T cell receptor beta chain sequence. This clone was counted a few times. Its antigen specificity is not known. The record has no base qualities; no much larger clone is one base away. To sequence the TCRbeta CDR3 region, genomic DNA was isolated from the sorted cells. TCRbeta CDR3 regions were sequenced using the immunoSEQ Assay. The table was pulled from immuneACCESS by TCRdb, which kept in-frame rearrangements only. Such tables lose some clones; where checked, under half of the loss comes from unresolved V genes, and the rest has no known cause. This sample is represented by 70,000 to 95,000 clones; 86% of them were singletons. Together, the top ten hold 1.9% of the sample. The trial excluded patients who had a history of autoimmune disease or were on systemic immunosuppression. Peripheral blood for TCR sequencing was collected from all dose cohorts at baseline, on cycle 4 day 1, and on cycle 7 day 1. The samples were taken from a phase I, first-in-human, multicenter, open-label dose-escalation trial of ivuxolimab. Adults with locally advanced or metastatic head and neck squamous cell, hepatocellular, melanoma or renal cell carcinoma were enrolled in the trial. CD4+ and CD8+ T cells were sorted separately from peripheral blood before TCR sequencing.

This record comes from a study of OX40 agonist ivuxolimab in advanced cancers. Context from the whole study: The costimulatory receptor OX40 (CD134) was targeted by ivuxolimab, a fully human IgG2 agonistic monoclonal antibody. Intravenous ivuxolimab was administered to patients every 2 weeks at six dose levels: 0.01, 0.1, 0.3, 1.5, 3 and 10 mg/kg. Among the roughly 50 dose-escalation patients, roughly 20 had hepatocellular carcinoma, approximately 15 melanoma, 9 renal cell carcinoma and 9 head and neck cancer. The dose-escalation cohort was almost 85% male with a mean age of 60 years, ranging from about 20 to 85. Prior anti-PD-1, anti-PD-L1 or anti-CTLA-4 therapy was permitted, and checkpoint inhibitors had been received by under 50% of dose-escalation patients. Three dose-escalation patients achieved partial responses, one with hepatocellular carcinoma and two with cutaneous melanoma. Peripheral TCRbeta sequencing was intended to test whether TCR sequence diversity was altered and clonal T-cell expansion was caused by ivuxolimab. The monotherapy dose-escalation portion (N ≈ 52 patients) of the phase I ivuxolimab trial is reported in the paper.

Taken from cysteine to phenylalanine, the CDR3 has 14 residues. Just CDR3 DNA is preserved here, 42 bases in frame from base 1. The germline V gene encodes CDR1 SGHTA and CDR2 FQGNSA. V was cut back by 1 base and J by 3 bases, leaving a gap of 8 bases between them. Results the study describes overall, beyond this receptor: Antigen specificity was not determined for the clonally expanded peripheral T cells. Clonal expansion of both CD4+ and CD8+ blood T cells was observed from baseline to week 6 at doses 0.1 to 3.0 mg/kg. In the 0.1-3.0 mg/kg groups, partial responders were among the patients with the lowest normalized peripheral clonal expansion, particularly in CD8+ T cells. Low levels of normalized T-cell clonal expansion were also shown by some nonresponding patients. After ivuxolimab, more expanded clones were found on average in CD8+ T cells than in CD4+ T cells.

The sequence derives from an adult with an advanced solid tumor such as melanoma, head and neck, liver or kidney cancer. The specimen comprised CD4+ or CD8+ T cells sorted from blood, sampled in a trial of the OX40 agonist ivuxolimab. The chain is assembled from TRBV7-2 and TRBJ2-3, with no confidently assigned D gene. The CDR3 reads as follows: CASSLGAMTDTQYF. The sequence in DNA is TGTGCCAGCAGCTTAGGGGCCATGACAGATACGCAGTATTTT.